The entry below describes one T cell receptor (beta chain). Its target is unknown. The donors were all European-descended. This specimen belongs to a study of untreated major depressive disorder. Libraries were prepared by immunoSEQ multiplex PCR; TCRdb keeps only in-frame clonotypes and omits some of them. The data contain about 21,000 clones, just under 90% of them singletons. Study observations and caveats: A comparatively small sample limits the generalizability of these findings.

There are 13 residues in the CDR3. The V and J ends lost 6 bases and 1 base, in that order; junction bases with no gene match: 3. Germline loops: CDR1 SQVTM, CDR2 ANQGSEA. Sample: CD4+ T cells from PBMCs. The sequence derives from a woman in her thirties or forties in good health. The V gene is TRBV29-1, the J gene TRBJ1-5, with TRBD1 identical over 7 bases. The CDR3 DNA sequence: TGCAGCGTACAGGGGATGAGCAATCAGCCCCAGCATTTT. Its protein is CSVQGMSNQPQHF.